The rows below give T cell receptor beta chains drawn from one sample of a study of shared clonotypes between healthy human individuals. Libraries were prepared by immunoSEQ multiplex PCR; TCRdb keeps only in-frame clonotypes and omits some of them. The sample has 2 million to 3 million clones, under 95% seen once. What was sequenced was naive CD4+ T cells from PBMCs. The receptors derive from a man aged 18-30 years in good health. Some clones in this sample may be carry-over from other donors' samples. Each CDR3 is given with its conserved first and last residue. D genes are given only for firm matches. Not every row has a clone size; where given, it reads once, few, many or a size class.

clone size	D gene	V gene	J gene	CDR3 DNA	CDR3 protein
.	.	TRBV28	TRBJ1-5	TGTGCCAGCAGTTTTTCAAGCAGGGGAGGGGGACAGCCCCAGCATTTT	CASSFSSRGGGQPQHF
.	.	TRBV5-8	TRBJ2-7	TGTGCCAGCTGGGGAGCGTACGAGCAGTACTTC	CASWGAYEQYF
once	TRBD1	TRBV9	TRBJ2-3	TGTGCCAGCAGCGTAAGAGGGACAGGGAGGGCGACAGATACGCAGTATTTT	CASSVRGTGRATDTQYF
.	.	TRBV7-2	TRBJ2-5	TGTGCCAGCAGTTCTAGACTTCGGGGGACCCAGTACTTC	CASSSRLRGTQYF
.	TRBD1	TRBV11-3	TRBJ2-2	TGTGCCAGCAGCTTAAGACAGGGCGGCGGGGAGCTGTTTTTT	CASSLRQGGGELFF
.	TRBD2	TRBV2	TRBJ2-4	TGTGCCAGCAGGGGCAGCGGGGCGAAGCTCATTCAGTACTTC	CASRGSGAKLIQYF
.	.	TRBV28	TRBJ1-1	TGTGCCAGCAGTTTCCTCAATTTAAGGAGGTTAAACACTGAAGCTTTCTTT	CASSFLNLRRLNTEAFF
.	TRBD2	TRBV5-6	TRBJ2-1	TGTGCCAGCAGCCGACGAGCGGGAGGGCCGACCAATGAGCAGTTCTTC	CASSRRAGGPTNEQFF
.	TRBD1	TRBV5-1	TRBJ1-5	TGCGCCAGCAGCCCAGGACAGGGCGATCAGCCCCAGCATTTT	CASSPGQGDQPQHF
.	.	TRBV5-1	TRBJ1-2	TGCGCCAGCAGCTTACGCCCGACAGGAGCTAACTATGGCTACACCTTC	CASSLRPTGANYGYTF
few	.	TRBV9	TRBJ1-1	TGTGCCAGCAGTCGGAGGGGGAACACTGAAGCTTTCTTT	CASSRRGNTEAFF
.	.	TRBV7-2	TRBJ2-1	TGTGCCAGCAGCTTAGATTTCTACAATGAGCAGTTCTTC	CASSLDFYNEQFF
once	.	TRBV28	TRBJ2-5	TGTGCCAGCAGTTTTGGTACGTGGGGTACGGGCGAGACCCAGTACTTC	CASSFGTWGTGETQYF
.	.	TRBV15	TRBJ1-5	TGTGCCACCAGCAGAGATGGGACCCAAAGGGGCAATCAGCCCCAGCATTTT	CATSRDGTQRGNQPQHF
.	.	TRBV28	TRBJ1-1	TGTGCCAGCAGTTGGTCCCTGGCCGGACGGTTAAACACTGAAGCTTTCTTT	CASSWSLAGRLNTEAFF
.	TRBD2	TRBV18	TRBJ2-2	TGTGCCAGCTCACCACGGCTAGCGGGAGCCATCGGGGAGCTGTTTTTT	CASSPRLAGAIGELFF
.	TRBD1	TRBV18	TRBJ1-6	TGTGCCAGCTCAGAATATTGGGACAGGGAAACTTCACCCCTCCACTTT	CASSEYWDRETSPLHF
.	TRBD1	TRBV5-1	TRBJ1-1	TGCGCCAGCAGCTTCCTGGGACAGGCCTCTAAGGGGAACACTGAAGCTTTCTTT	CASSFLGQASKGNTEAFF
.	.	TRBV5-1	TRBJ2-7	TGCGCCAGCAGCGCGGGAGGACAGGGGTCGGGCCACGAGCAGTACTTC	CASSAGGQGSGHEQYF
.	.	TRBV6-5	TRBJ1-1	TGTGCCAGCAGTCACAGGGCGGGGAACACTGAAGCTTTCTTT	CASSHRAGNTEAFF
.	.	TRBV15	TRBJ2-2	TGTGCCACCAGCAGAGATTTGACCGGGGAGCTGTTTTTT	CATSRDLTGELFF
.	TRBD1	TRBV2	TRBJ1-2	TGTGCCAGCAGTGGGGCTTCCGTGGACAGGGCCAACTATGGCTACACCTTC	CASSGASVDRANYGYTF
.	.	TRBV18	TRBJ1-2	TGTGCCAGCTCACCAGTGGACGCTGACTATGGCTACACCTTC	CASSPVDADYGYTF
.	TRBD1	TRBV7-8	TRBJ2-5	TGTGCCAGCAGCTTAGCGGGGACAGGGGAAGAGACCCAGTACTTC	CASSLAGTGEETQYF
.	TRBD2	TRBV7-2	TRBJ2-3	TGTGCCAGCAGCTCTACTAGCGGGAGTGCAGATACGCAGTATTTT	CASSSTSGSADTQYF
once	.	TRBV29-1	TRBJ1-1	TGCAGCGTCGCCGGGACACCTCAGGGCAGCGTGAACACTGAAGCTTTCTTT	CSVAGTPQGSVNTEAFF
few	.	TRBV6-6	TRBJ1-1	TGTGCCAGCTCCTCAACCCCGGCGGCCCGAGCTTTCTTT	CASSSTPAARAFF